The table lists the clone carrying this T cell receptor (beta chain) with many counts. Its antigen is still unknown. The source of the sample is a study of T cell repertoires in cytomegalovirus infection. TCRdb passed the reads through MiXCR, listing each CDR3 protein once. The sample records around 540,000 distinct CDR3 sequences, more than 30% being singletons. Trimming removed 6 bases at V and 4 bases at J, with 18 bases between. CDR3 length equals 15 residues. Germline values: CDR1 MNHEY, CDR2 SVGAGI. Sequenced material: cultured PBMCs, taken from culture after CMV antigen stimulation. This TCR came from a human donor in good health (CMV status not recorded). Some clones in this sample may be carry-over from other donors' samples. The chain uses TRBV6-5 and TRBJ1-1; D possibly corresponds to TRBD1 (6 bases). The CDR3 nucleotides read TGTGCCAGCAGCATCCGAGTACAGGGAGGCACTGAAGCTTTCTTT. It translates to CASSIRVQGGTEAFF.